This passage covers 17 T cell receptor beta chains from one sample sequenced in a study of T cell changes during pregnancy in multiple sclerosis. TCRdb keeps only in-frame clones here, not all; method: immunoSEQ multiplex PCR. Of about 120,000 clones detected, approximately 90% appear once; the ten largest clones hold more than 1.5%. The sequenced sample was peripheral blood, obtained in the third trimester of pregnancy. The receptors here all came from a female donor with multiple sclerosis, enrolled in a pregnancy study.

The V and J genes are TRBV5-1 and TRBJ2-7; 9 positions agree with TRBD1. Unmatched junction bases numbered 8, after V lost 4 bases and J lost 3 bases. Germline V lookup: CDR1 SGHRS, CDR2 YFSETQ. The CDR3 length is 15 residues. CDR3 nucleotide sequence: TGCGCCAGCAGCCAGGGGACAGGGAAAATCTACGAGCAGTACTTC. It is translated as CASSQGTGKIYEQYF.

V usage is TRBV2 and J usage is TRBJ2-6; perhaps TRBD1 as D (5 bases). This CDR3 is 14 amino acids long. The V gene lost 3 bases and the J gene lost 2 bases, with 5 bases spanning the gap. CDR1 is SNHLY and CDR2 is FYNNEI in the germline V gene. The CDR3 DNA follows: TGTGCCAGCAGTGACAGGGCTGGGGCCAACGTCCTGACTTTC. Translating it yields CASSDRAGANVLTF.

The rearrangement uses TRBV28 and TRBJ2-5; the match to TRBD1 covers 8 bases. V lost 6 bases, J lost 4 bases, and 10 bases stayed unmatched. CDR1 MDHEN and CDR2 SYDVKM come from the germline V gene. CDR3 size: 15 residues. CDR3 sequence: CASSQRTGRIETQYF. The CDR3 DNA follows: TGTGCCAGCAGCCAACGGACAGGGAGAATAGAGACCCAGTACTTC.

This CDR3 reads CASSTQTGGVSPLHF. The CDR3 region has the DNA TGTGCCAGTAGTACACAGACAGGGGGCGTTTCACCCCTCCACTTT. The chain couples TRBV19 to TRBJ1-6, with 10 positions matching TRBD1. With V trimmed by 4 bases and J by 9 bases, 6 bases remained unmatched. The germline CDR1 and CDR2 sequences are LNHDA and SQIVND (reference sequence). The CDR3 consists of 15 residues.

The J gene is TRBJ2-2, the V gene TRBV25-1, with a weak D call TRBD1 (6 bases). Germline-derived CDR1 and CDR2 are MGHDK and SYGVNS. The V end lost 11 bases, the J end lost 6 bases, and 16 bases lay between the germline ends. The CDR3 length is 13 residues. Here the CDR3 reads CAAGQQRAGELFF. CDR3 nucleotides: TGTGCCGCCGGACAGCAACGCGCCGGGGAGCTGTTTTTT.

The chain joins TRBV6-5 to TRBJ2-2, with 10 nucleotides matching TRBD2. The V segment lost 4 bases and the J segment 9 bases; nucleotides outside the gene matches: 11. Germline-derived CDR1 and CDR2 are MNHEY and SVGAGI. The CDR3 covers 16 residues. CDR3 sequence: CASSFLLAGPPRELFF. The CDR3 region has the DNA TGTGCCAGCAGTTTCCTACTAGCGGGGCCTCCCCGGGAGCTGTTTTTT.

In its sample, this clone was seen once. The chain has TRBV28 and TRBJ1-1, with D possibly matching TRBD1 (6 bases). Looked up from germline, CDR1 is MDHEN and CDR2 is SYDVKM. Trimming stripped 5 bases from V and 3 bases from J, with 16 bases between. The CDR3 length is 15 residues. DNA for the CDR3: TGTGCCAGCAGTCCCCCCGACAGGCCGGACACTGAAGCTTTCTTT. Protein: CASSPPDRPDTEAFF.

The rearrangement joins TRBV6-6 to TRBJ1-2; 7 bases match TRBD1. The germline V gene encodes CDR1 MNHNY and CDR2 SVGAGI (reference sequence). This CDR3 has 16 residues. J lost 2 bases, V lost 2 bases, and 8 bases had no gene match. The CDR3 sequence: CASSYHPLQGNYGYTF. CDR3 bases: TGTGCCAGCAGTTACCACCCTTTACAGGGGAACTATGGCTACACCTTC.

The chain joins TRBV6-5 to TRBJ2-4; 10 bases are a match to TRBD2. J lost 6 bases, V lost 5 bases, and 4 bases had no gene match. This CDR3 has 14 residues. Germline CDR1 reads MNHEY; CDR2 reads SVGAGI. CDR3 protein: CASSPPSGRNIQYF. CDR3 nucleotide sequence: TGTGCCAGCAGTCCCCCTAGCGGGAGAAACATTCAGTACTTC.

This clone is a singleton in its sample. This chain links TRBV5-1 with TRBJ2-3, with 13 bases aligning to TRBD2. The length of the CDR3 is 16 residues. V trimming: 4 bases; J trimming: 3 bases; junction bases outside the gene matches: 5. Germline values: CDR1 SGHRS, CDR2 YFSETQ. The DNA for the CDR3 is TGCGCCAGCAGCCTGACTAGCGGGGGGAGGACAGATACGCAGTATTTT. It codes for CASSLTSGGRTDTQYF. Looking up the rest from reference TRBV5-1 and TRBJ2-3 gives the full variable domain: KAGVTQTPRYLIKTRGQQVTLSCSPISGHRSVSWYQQTPGQGLQFLFEYFSETQRNKGNFPGRFSGRQFSNSRSEMNVSTLELGDSALYLCASSLTSGGRTDTQYFGPGTRLTVL.

The gene calls are TRBV5-1 and TRBJ1-1; D may be TRBD1 (5 bases). The V end lost 3 bases, the J end lost 5 bases, and 8 bases lay between the germline ends. Germline CDR1 reads SGHRS; CDR2 reads YFSETQ. This CDR3 has 12 residues. The CDR3 nucleotides read TGCGCCAGCAGCTCCCAGGGAACTGAAGCTTTCTTT. This codes for CASSSQGTEAFF.

This clone turned up a few times. J is TRBJ1-1 and V is TRBV30; D is perhaps TRBD1 (5 bases). The ends were cut back, 3 bases at V and 10 bases at J, with 12 bases in the middle. Germline V gene lookup returns CDR1 GTSNPN and CDR2 SVGIG (reference sequence). The CDR3 runs 11 residues. CDR3 DNA sequence: TGTGCCTGGAGGGGCTTGGGGCCAGCTTTCTTT. Residues: CAWRGLGPAFF. The complete variable domain, with remaining parts taken from reference TRBV30 and TRBJ1-1, reads SQTIHQWPATLVQPVGSPLSLECTVEGTSNPNLYWYRQAAGRGLQLLFYSVGIGQISSEVPQNLSASRPQDRQFILSSKKLLLSDSGFYLCAWRGLGPAFFGQGTRLTVV.

CDR3 nucleotide sequence: TGTGCCAGCAGCTTAAGTGGTGGAACAGGGATGAGGGGAAACACTGAAGCTTTCTTT. As protein: CASSLSGGTGMRGNTEAFF. The J gene is TRBJ1-1, the V gene TRBV7-2; D might be TRBD1 (6 bases). This CDR3 comprises 19 residues. The V gene's germline CDR1 is SGHTA and CDR2 FQGNSA. Trimming stripped 2 bases from V and 2 bases from J, with 24 bases between. Complete variable domain (other parts from reference TRBV7-2 and TRBJ1-1): GAGVSQSPSNKVTEKGKDVELRCDPISGHTALYWYRQSLGQGLEFLIYFQGNSAPDKSGLPSDRFSAERTGGSVSTLTIQRTQQEDSAVYLCASSLSGGTGMRGNTEAFFGQGTRLTVV.

This rearrangement joins TRBV5-1 to TRBJ2-5; D uncertain. This CDR3 region has 14 residues. Germline CDR1 and CDR2: SGHRS and YFSETQ. The ends were cut back, 1 base at V and 1 base at J, with 8 bases in the middle. The CDR3 bases are TGCGCCAGCAGCTTGTCGGGTATCCAAGAGACCCAGTACTTC. It specifies CASSLSGIQETQYF.

The DNA of the CDR3 is TGTGCCAGTAGTATAGCGCGGACAGGGGTTGGCGAGACCCAGTACTTC. It yields the protein CASSIARTGVGETQYF. V gene TRBV19 combines with J gene TRBJ2-5; the match to TRBD1 covers 9 bases. The CDR3 consists of 16 residues. J was trimmed by 5 bases and V by 1 base; bases with no gene match: 8. CDR1 is LNHDA, CDR2 SQIVND, per germline (reference sequence).

The chain uses TRBV30 and TRBJ2-5; the match to TRBD2 covers 7 bases. Germline CDR1 GTSNPN, CDR2 SVGIG (reference sequence). V lost 5 bases and J lost 4; bases outside the gene matches: 10. The CDR3 contains 14 residues. In nucleotides, the CDR3 is TGTGCCTGGGGCAGCGGGACGCGCGGAGAGACCCAGTACTTC. This gives the protein CAWGSGTRGETQYF.

The chain has TRBV5-4 and TRBJ1-1, with a possible D match to TRBD1 (5 bases). The CDR3 is made up of 14 amino acids. Germline assignment: CDR1 SGHNT and CDR2 YYREEE (reference sequence). V dropped 0 bases and J dropped 2 bases, with 8 bases sitting between them. The CDR3 protein is CASSLETANTEAFF. The CDR3, as DNA: TGTGCCAGCAGCTTGGAGACAGCCAACACTGAAGCTTTCTTT.